One and the same sample provided the 14 T cell receptor beta chains below, sequenced in a study of siplizumab effects on memory and regulatory T cells. Sequenced by immunoSEQ multiplex PCR; TCRdb stores in-frame clones only, minus some. Of approximately 90,000 clones in the sample, approximately 95% were seen once. Sequenced: non-Treg CD4+ T cells sorted from blood. All receptors come from a human donor in good health.

The rearrangement uses TRBV10-1 and TRBJ1-4, with no clear D. From germline, CDR1 is WNHNN and CDR2 SYGVQD (reference sequence). The V and J ends lost 3 bases and 0 bases respectively, with 20 bases between them. This CDR3 is 19 amino acids long. This CDR3 is CASSDYPDPLVATNEKLFF. The CDR3 DNA reads as TGCGCCAGCAGTGATTATCCGGACCCGTTGGTTGCAACTAATGAAAAACTGTTTTTT.

The genes are TRBV14 and TRBJ1-2; no clear D. Germline CDR1 reads SGHDN; CDR2 reads FVKESK. Deletions cut 2 bases from V and 8 bases from J, with 18 bases between. The CDR3 runs 15 residues. This chain's CDR3 is CASSQSTGRVRGYTF. The CDR3 nucleotides read TGTGCCAGCAGCCAATCGACCGGACGAGTTCGGGGCTACACCTTC.

The V gene is TRBV6-1, the J gene TRBJ1-6, with D unresolved. CDR1 is MNHNS, CDR2 SASEGT, per germline. There are 13 residues in the CDR3. With 3 bases removed from V and 10 bases from J, the gap between germline ends came to 10 bases. The CDR3 spells CASSERGRSPLHF. CDR3 DNA sequence: TGTGCCAGCAGTGAGAGAGGGAGATCACCCCTCCACTTT.

The rearrangement links TRBV5-6 to TRBJ1-3; no reliable D call. The V and J ends lost 3 bases and 1 base respectively, with 8 bases between them. The CDR3 length is 14 residues. Germline loops: CDR1 SGHDT, CDR2 YYEEEE. CDR3 protein: CASSWMGSGNTIYF. The CDR3, as DNA: TGTGCCAGCAGCTGGATGGGTTCTGGAAACACCATATATTTT.

The V and J genes are TRBV7-3 and TRBJ2-1; 8 nucleotides align to TRBD2. The CDR3 runs to 16 residues. Germline V CDR1 and CDR2: SGHTA, FQGTGA. V lost 5 bases to trimming and J lost 0 bases; unmatched junction nucleotides: 6. The CDR3 loop reads CASSKSGGSSYNEQFF. DNA for the CDR3: TGTGCCAGCAGCAAAAGCGGGGGTAGCTCCTACAATGAGCAGTTCTTC.

This chain links TRBV5-4 with TRBJ2-5; 15 bases are shared with TRBD2. Germline trimming cut 5 bases from V and 3 bases from J; bases unmatched to any gene: 5. Germline CDR1 SGHNT, CDR2 YYREEE (reference sequence). The CDR3 sequence is 16 residues long. For the CDR3, the DNA is TGTGCCAGCAGACAGGGACTAGCGGGAGGTAAAGAGACCCAGTACTTC. It translates to CASRQGLAGGKETQYF.

The chain carries TRBV6-5 and TRBJ2-3; the D gene is possibly TRBD1 (5 bases). Germline V lookup: CDR1 MNHEY, CDR2 SVGAGI. V gave up 0 bases and J gave up 4 bases, with 14 bases separating them. The CDR3 sequence is 16 residues long. CDR3 in DNA: TGTGCCAGCAGTTACTCTGGGGCTAACGGCGCAGATACGCAGTATTTT. As protein: CASSYSGANGADTQYF.

This chain joins TRBV12-5 and TRBJ2-1; 8 bases agree with TRBD1. Unmatched junction bases numbered 4, after V lost 0 bases and J lost 3 bases. CDR3 length: 16 amino acids. CDR1 LGHNT and CDR2 FRNRAP come from the germline V gene. The CDR3 nucleotides read TGTGCTAGTGGTTTGGTATCAGGGGGCTACTACAATGAGCAGTTCTTC. Its translation: CASGLVSGGYYNEQFF.

The genes are TRBV30 and TRBJ1-5; D is possibly TRBD1 (5 bases). Germline V gene sequence: CDR1 GTSNPN, CDR2 SVGIG (reference sequence). CDR3 length: 15 amino acids. V was clipped by 4 bases and J by 1 base, with 14 bases between them. CDR3 DNA: TGTGCCTGGAATACCAAACAGGCGAGCAATCAGCCCCAGCATTTT. It translates to CAWNTKQASNQPQHF.

CDR3 in amino acids: CASSPRAGGYEQYF. CDR3 nucleotides: TGTGCCAGCTCACCACGAGCGGGAGGTTACGAGCAGTACTTC. This sequence joins TRBV18 and TRBJ2-7; 9 nucleotides agree with TRBD2. With V trimmed by 1 base and J by 4 bases, 2 bases remained unmatched. This CDR3 has 14 amino acids. Germline CDR1 and CDR2: KGHSH and LQKENI.

The V gene is TRBV10-3, the J gene TRBJ1-1; D unresolved. The V gene lost 3 bases and the J gene lost 0 bases, with 11 bases spanning the gap. Germline loops: CDR1 ENHRY, CDR2 SYGVKD. This CDR3 contains 15 residues. The CDR3 nucleotides are TGTGCCATCAGTGATAATGGAAAAATGAACACTGAAGCTTTCTTT. Residues: CAISDNGKMNTEAFF.

The V and J genes are TRBV27 and TRBJ1-1, with TRBD1 matching over 9 bases. The CDR3 has 16 amino acids. Trimming took 6 bases from V and 11 from J; bases not matched to a gene: 19. Germline V gene data show CDR1 as MNHEY and CDR2 as SMNVEV (reference sequence). The CDR3 sequence: CASRSSRSYTGGLAFF. The CDR3 nucleotides read TGTGCCAGCAGGAGCAGCAGATCTTACACAGGGGGCTTGGCTTTCTTT.

V gene TRBV7-3 combines with J gene TRBJ1-2; D gene ambiguous. The CDR3 consists of 13 residues. V lost 3 bases and J lost 4, with 9 bases in between. In germline, CDR1 is SGHTA, CDR2 FQGTGA. The CDR3 region has the DNA TGTGCCAGCAGCTTTTCAAGCTCCTATGGCTACACCTTC. This translates into CASSFSSSYGYTF.

This clone was recorded a few times. The rearrangement uses TRBV4-1 and TRBJ1-1; D is unresolved. CDR3 size: 14 residues. Between the trimmed V and J ends, which lost 0 bases and 3 bases, there was a span of 8 bases. Germline V gene data show CDR1 as MGHRA and CDR2 as YSYEKL. The DNA for the CDR3 is TGCGCCAGCAGCCAAGAGACAACTTACACTGAAGCTTTCTTT. Its translation is CASSQETTYTEAFF.